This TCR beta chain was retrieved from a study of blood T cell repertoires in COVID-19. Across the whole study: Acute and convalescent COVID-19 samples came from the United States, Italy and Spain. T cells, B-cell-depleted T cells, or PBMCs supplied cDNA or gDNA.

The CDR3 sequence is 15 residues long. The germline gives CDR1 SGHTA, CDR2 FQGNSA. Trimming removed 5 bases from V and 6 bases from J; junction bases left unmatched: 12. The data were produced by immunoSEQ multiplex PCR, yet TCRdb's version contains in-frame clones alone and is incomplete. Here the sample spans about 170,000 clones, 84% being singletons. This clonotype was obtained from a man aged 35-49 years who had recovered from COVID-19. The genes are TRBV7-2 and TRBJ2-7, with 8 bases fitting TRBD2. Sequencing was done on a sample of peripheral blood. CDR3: CASSPLRREASEQYF. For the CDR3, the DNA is TGTGCCAGCAGCCCGCTTCGGCGGGAGGCAAGCGAGCAGTACTTC. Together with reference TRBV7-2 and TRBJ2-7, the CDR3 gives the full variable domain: GAGVSQSPSNKVTEKGKDVELRCDPISGHTALYWYRQSLGQGLEFLIYFQGNSAPDKSGLPSDRFSAERTGGSVSTLTIQRTQQEDSAVYLCASSPLRREASEQYFGPGTRLTVT.